The clone carrying this T cell receptor (beta chain) was recorded only once. This sample is drawn from a study of blood T cell repertoires in COVID-19. In the study overall: Researchers got acute and convalescent COVID-19 samples from the United States, Italy and Spain.

Germline CDR1 is SGHRS and CDR2 is YFSETQ. The length of the CDR3 is 11 residues. V was cut by 4 bases and J by 2 bases, with 3 bases left in between. TCRdb keeps only in-frame clones here, not all; method: immunoSEQ multiplex PCR. The sample lists about 290,000 clones, roughly 91% occurring once. The sample was peripheral blood. The chain uses TRBV5-1 and TRBJ2-5; no definite D call. This clonotype was obtained from a man in his forties with acute or convalescent COVID-19. The CDR3 sequence is CASSLQETQYF. The CDR3 DNA is TGCGCCAGCAGCCTGCAAGAGACCCAGTACTTC.